One and the same sample provided the 11 T cell receptor beta chains below, sequenced in a study of technical replicates of blood from a few donors. Sequenced by immunoSEQ multiplex PCR; TCRdb stores in-frame clones only, minus some. The repertoire has over 70,000 clones, over 90% of them found once; the top ten carry roughly 4.5%. Material: PBMCs. Receptors were obtained from a human donor in good health. Some clones in this sample may be carry-over from other donors' samples.

This CDR3 is CASSLKNEGGEQYF. The CDR3 DNA sequence: TGTGCCAGCTCATTGAAAAATGAGGGAGGCGAGCAGTACTTC. This chain uses TRBV18 with TRBJ2-7, with D perhaps matching TRBD2 (6 bases). Per germline, CDR1 KGHSH and CDR2 LQKENI. V was pared by 5 bases and J by 6 bases, with 17 bases between. The CDR3 runs 14 residues.

CDR3 DNA: TGTGCCAGCAGCAGGGGACAGGAAGTAACTTTCTTT. It specifies CASSRGQEVTFF. The chain uses TRBV7-9 and TRBJ1-1; 8 bases are a match to TRBD1. With V trimmed by 5 bases and J by 12 bases, 8 bases remained unmatched. The CDR3 sequence is 12 residues long. Germline lookup yields CDR1 SEHNR and CDR2 FQNEAQ (reference sequence).

CDR3 loop: CASSQMTGYEQYF. The CDR3, as DNA: TGCGCCAGCAGCCAGATGACGGGGTACGAGCAGTACTTC. This rearrangement joins TRBV4-1 to TRBJ2-7; D possibly corresponds to TRBD2 (5 bases). V gave up 3 bases and J gave up 4 bases, with 10 bases separating them. The CDR3 extends over 13 amino acids. Germline CDR1 reads MGHRA; CDR2 reads YSYEKL.

The V call is TRBV6-1, the J call TRBJ1-1; D uncertain. Germline V gene lookup returns CDR1 MNHNS and CDR2 SASEGT. Trimming shortened V by 3 bases and J by 3 bases, and 11 bases separated the two germline ends. This CDR3 spans 14 amino acids. In DNA, the CDR3 is TGTGCCAGCAGTGAGAGGGCCCGGGACACTGAAGCTTTCTTT. It translates to CASSERARDTEAFF.

The chain carries TRBV10-3 and TRBJ2-7, with D unclear. This CDR3 is built from 12 residues. Trimming shortened V by 0 bases and J by 6 bases, and 6 bases separated the two germline ends. In germline, CDR1 is ENHRY, CDR2 SYGVKD. CDR3 sequence reads: CAISESPSEQYF. The CDR3 region has the DNA TGTGCCATCAGTGAGTCTCCCTCCGAGCAGTACTTC.

This chain links TRBV2 with TRBJ2-5; tentatively, D is TRBD1 (7 bases). This CDR3 comprises 14 residues. V was clipped by 8 bases and J by 5 bases, with 18 bases between them. CDR1 and CDR2 (germline): SNHLY, FYNNEI. CDR3 sequence reads: CASLYRGSGETQYF. CDR3 nucleotides: TGTGCCAGCTTATACAGGGGAAGCGGGGAGACCCAGTACTTC.

The CDR3 region is CASGLPPGGGSVQETQYF. CDR3 sequence (DNA): TGTGCTAGTGGTTTGCCCCCGGGGGGCGGGAGTGTCCAAGAGACCCAGTACTTC. The chain uses TRBV12-5 and TRBJ2-5, with D possibly TRBD2 on 7 matching bases. The CDR3 totals 18 residues. The V and J ends lost 2 bases and 1 base respectively, with 20 bases between them. Germline CDR1 reads LGHNT; CDR2 reads FRNRAP.

The chain recombines TRBV6-5 with TRBJ2-2; D unclear. The CDR3 is made up of 12 amino acids. The V gene's germline CDR1 is MNHEY and CDR2 SVGAGI. The V end lost 6 bases, the J end lost 5 bases, and 7 bases lay between the germline ends. The CDR3 DNA follows: TGTGCCAGCAGCCTGTTGACCGGGGAGCTGTTTTTT. As protein: CASSLLTGELFF.

This clone was detected only a few times. The CDR3 here is CASSYTTGLGYGYTF. The CDR3 DNA sequence: TGTGCCAGCAGTTACACCACAGGGTTAGGCTATGGCTACACCTTC. This chain joins TRBV6-6 and TRBJ1-2; D is possibly TRBD1 (6 bases). The V end was cut by 2 bases, the J end by 4 bases, with 14 bases between. In germline, CDR1 is MNHNY, CDR2 SVGAGI (reference sequence). The CDR3 has 15 residues.

V is TRBV25-1 and J is TRBJ1-6; TRBD1 might be the D (5 bases). Germline lookup yields CDR1 MGHDK and CDR2 SYGVNS. CDR3 length: 17 residues. The V end lost 0 bases, the J end lost 10 bases, and 19 bases lay between the germline ends. The CDR3 spells CASSEYPPGQGPSPLHF. The CDR3, as DNA: TGTGCCAGCAGTGAATACCCGCCCGGGCAGGGCCCCTCACCCCTCCACTTT.

The V and J genes are TRBV2 and TRBJ2-7; the match to TRBD2 covers 7 bases. Germline lookup yields CDR1 SNHLY and CDR2 FYNNEI. The CDR3 runs to 15 residues. J lost 2 bases, V lost 6 bases, and 10 bases had no gene match. CDR3 DNA: TGTGCCAGCAGGAAACCTAGCGGAACCCCCTACGAGCAGTACTTC. Its translation: CASRKPSGTPYEQYF. Combining the CDR3 with reference TRBV2 and TRBJ2-7 gives the whole variable domain EPEVTQTPSHQVTQMGQEVILRCVPISNHLYFYWYRQILGQKVEFLVSFYNNEISEKSEIFDDQFSVERPDGSNFTLKIRSTKLEDSAMYFCASRKPSGTPYEQYFGPGTRLTVT.